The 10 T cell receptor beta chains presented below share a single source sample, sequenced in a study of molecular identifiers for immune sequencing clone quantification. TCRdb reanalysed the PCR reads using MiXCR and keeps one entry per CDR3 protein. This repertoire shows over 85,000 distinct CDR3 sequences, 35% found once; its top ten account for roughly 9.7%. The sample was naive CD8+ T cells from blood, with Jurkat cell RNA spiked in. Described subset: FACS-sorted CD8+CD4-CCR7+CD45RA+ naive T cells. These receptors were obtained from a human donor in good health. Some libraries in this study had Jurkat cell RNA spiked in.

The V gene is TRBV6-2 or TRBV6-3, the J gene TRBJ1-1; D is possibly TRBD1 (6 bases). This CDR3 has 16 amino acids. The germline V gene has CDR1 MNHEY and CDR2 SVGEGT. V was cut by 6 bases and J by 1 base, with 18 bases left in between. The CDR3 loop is CASRQLSGEWNTEAFF. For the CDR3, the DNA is TGTGCCAGCAGGCAGTTGTCAGGGGAATGGAACACTGAAGCTTTCTTT.

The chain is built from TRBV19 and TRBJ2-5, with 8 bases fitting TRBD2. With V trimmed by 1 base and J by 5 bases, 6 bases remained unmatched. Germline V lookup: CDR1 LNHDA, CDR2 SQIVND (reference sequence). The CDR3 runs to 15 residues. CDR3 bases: TGTGCCAGTAGTATAGGATTGCGGGAGGTCGAGACCCAGTACTTC. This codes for CASSIGLREVETQYF. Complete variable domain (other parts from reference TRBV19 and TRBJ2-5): DGGITQSPKYLFRKEGQNVTLSCEQNLNHDAMYWYRQDPGQGLRLIYYSQIVNDFQKGDIAEGYSVSREKKESFPLTVTSAQKNPTAFYLCASSIGLREVETQYFGPGTRLLVL.

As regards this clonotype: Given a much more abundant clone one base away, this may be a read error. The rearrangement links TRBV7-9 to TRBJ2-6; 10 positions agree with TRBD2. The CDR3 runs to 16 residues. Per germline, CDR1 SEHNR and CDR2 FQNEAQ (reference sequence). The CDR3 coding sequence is TGTGCCAGCAGCTGGGTAGCGGGAGGTGGGGCCAACGACCTGACTTTC. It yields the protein CASSWVAGGGANDLTF.

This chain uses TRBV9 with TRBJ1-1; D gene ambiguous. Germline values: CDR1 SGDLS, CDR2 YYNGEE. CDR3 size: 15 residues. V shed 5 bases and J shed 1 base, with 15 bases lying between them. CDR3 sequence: CASRGPSWQNTEAFF. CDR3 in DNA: TGTGCCAGCAGGGGCCCGAGCTGGCAGAACACTGAAGCTTTCTTT.

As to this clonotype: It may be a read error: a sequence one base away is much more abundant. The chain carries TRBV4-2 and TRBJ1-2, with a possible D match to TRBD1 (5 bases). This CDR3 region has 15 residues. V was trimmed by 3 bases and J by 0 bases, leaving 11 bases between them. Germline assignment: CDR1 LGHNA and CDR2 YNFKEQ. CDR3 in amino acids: CASSQEGSTNYGYTF. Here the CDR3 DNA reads TGTGCCAGCAGCCAGGAGGGGTCGACTAACTATGGCTACACCTTC.

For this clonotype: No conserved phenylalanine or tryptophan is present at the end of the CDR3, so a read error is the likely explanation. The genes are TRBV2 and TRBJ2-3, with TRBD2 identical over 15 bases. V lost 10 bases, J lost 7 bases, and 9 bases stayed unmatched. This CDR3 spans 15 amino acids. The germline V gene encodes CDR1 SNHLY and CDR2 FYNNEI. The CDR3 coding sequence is TGTGCCAACGGAGGACTAGCGGGAGGGCCAAATACGCAGTATTTA. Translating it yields CANGGLAGGPNTQYL.

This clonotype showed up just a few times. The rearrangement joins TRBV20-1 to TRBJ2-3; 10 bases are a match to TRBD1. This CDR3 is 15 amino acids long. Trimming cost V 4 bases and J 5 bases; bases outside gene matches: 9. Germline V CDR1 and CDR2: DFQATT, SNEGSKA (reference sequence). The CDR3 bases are TGCAGTGCTACCCGGGACAGGGGAGATGGAGATACGCAGTATTTT. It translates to CSATRDRGDGDTQYF.

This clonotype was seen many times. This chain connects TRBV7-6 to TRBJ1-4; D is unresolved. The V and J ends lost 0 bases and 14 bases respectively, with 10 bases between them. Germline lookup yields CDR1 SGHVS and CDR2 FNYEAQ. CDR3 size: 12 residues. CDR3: CASSLAAGALFF. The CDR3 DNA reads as TGTGCCAGCAGCTTAGCGGCAGGAGCCCTGTTTTTT.

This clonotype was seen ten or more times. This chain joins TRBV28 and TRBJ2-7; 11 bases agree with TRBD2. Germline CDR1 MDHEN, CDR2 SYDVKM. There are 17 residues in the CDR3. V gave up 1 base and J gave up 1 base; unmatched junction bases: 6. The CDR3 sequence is CASSLLLAGALSYEQYF. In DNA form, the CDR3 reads TGTGCCAGCAGTTTATTACTAGCGGGAGCGCTATCCTACGAGCAGTACTTC.

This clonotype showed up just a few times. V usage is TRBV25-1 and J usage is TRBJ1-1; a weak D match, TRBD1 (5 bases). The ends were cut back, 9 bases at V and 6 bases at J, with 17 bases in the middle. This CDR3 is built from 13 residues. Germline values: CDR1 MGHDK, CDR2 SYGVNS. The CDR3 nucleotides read TGTGCCAGTCAGGGTACGTCGGGACCTGAAGCTTTCTTT. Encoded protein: CASQGTSGPEAFF.